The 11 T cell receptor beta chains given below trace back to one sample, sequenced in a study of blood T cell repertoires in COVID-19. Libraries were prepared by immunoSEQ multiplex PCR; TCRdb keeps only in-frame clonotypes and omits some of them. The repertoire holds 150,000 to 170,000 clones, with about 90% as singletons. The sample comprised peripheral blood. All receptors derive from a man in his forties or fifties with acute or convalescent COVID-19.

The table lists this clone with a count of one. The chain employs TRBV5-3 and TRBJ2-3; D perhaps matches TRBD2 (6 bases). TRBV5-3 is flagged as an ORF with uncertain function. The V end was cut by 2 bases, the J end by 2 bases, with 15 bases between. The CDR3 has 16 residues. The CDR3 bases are TGTGCCAGAAGCTTATGGAGGGAGAAAGACACAGATACGCAGTATTTT. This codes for CARSLWREKDTDTQYF.

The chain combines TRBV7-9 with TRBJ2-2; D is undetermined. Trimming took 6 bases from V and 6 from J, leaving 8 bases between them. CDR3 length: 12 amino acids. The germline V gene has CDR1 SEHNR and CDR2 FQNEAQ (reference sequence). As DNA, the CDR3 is TGTGCCAGCAGTCCAGAATCCGGGGAGCTGTTTTTT. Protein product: CASSPESGELFF.

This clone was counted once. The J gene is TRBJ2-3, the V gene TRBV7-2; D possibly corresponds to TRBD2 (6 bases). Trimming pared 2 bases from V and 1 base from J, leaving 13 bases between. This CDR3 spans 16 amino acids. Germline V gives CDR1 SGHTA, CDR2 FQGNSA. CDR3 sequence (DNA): TGTGCCAGCAGCTTACAAGCGGGCCTTCGCACAGATACGCAGTATTTT. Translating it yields CASSLQAGLRTDTQYF.

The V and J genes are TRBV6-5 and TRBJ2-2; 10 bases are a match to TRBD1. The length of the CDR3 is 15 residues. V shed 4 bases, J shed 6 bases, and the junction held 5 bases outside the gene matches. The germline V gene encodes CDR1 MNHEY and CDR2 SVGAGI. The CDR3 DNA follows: TGTGCCAGCAGTTCCCGACAGGGGGCGGCCGGGGAGCTGTTTTTT. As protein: CASSSRQGAAGELFF.

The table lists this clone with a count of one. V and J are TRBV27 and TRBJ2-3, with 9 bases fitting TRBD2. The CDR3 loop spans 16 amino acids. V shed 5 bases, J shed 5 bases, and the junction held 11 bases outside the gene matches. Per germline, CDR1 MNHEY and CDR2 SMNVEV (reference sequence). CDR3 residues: CASSPLAGIVVDTQYF. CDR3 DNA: TGTGCCAGCAGTCCCCTAGCGGGGATTGTCGTAGATACGCAGTATTTT.

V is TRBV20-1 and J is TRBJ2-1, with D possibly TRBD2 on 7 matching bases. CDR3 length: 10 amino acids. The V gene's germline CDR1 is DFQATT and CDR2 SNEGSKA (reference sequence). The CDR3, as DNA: TGCTCCACAGGGAGGGATGAGCAGTTCTTC. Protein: CSTGRDEQFF.

The CDR3 sequence is CAWSPFLGGRGDTQYF. The CDR3 DNA sequence: TGTGCCTGGAGTCCCTTTTTGGGTGGACGGGGGGATACGCAGTATTTT. The chain employs TRBV30 and TRBJ2-3, with D tentatively TRBD2 (6 bases). This CDR3 contains 16 residues. Germline CDR1 and CDR2: GTSNPN and SVGIG (reference sequence). V was cut by 2 bases and J by 6 bases, with 21 bases left in between.

CDR3 nucleotides: TGTGCCAGCAGTCCCGATTATCCATGGAGGGCTTTCTTT. Protein sequence: CASSPDYPWRAFF. The chain carries TRBV28 and TRBJ1-1; D not certain. The CDR3 consists of 13 residues. The V end lost 5 bases, the J end lost 11 bases, and 18 bases lay between the germline ends. Germline V CDR1 and CDR2: MDHEN, SYDVKM.

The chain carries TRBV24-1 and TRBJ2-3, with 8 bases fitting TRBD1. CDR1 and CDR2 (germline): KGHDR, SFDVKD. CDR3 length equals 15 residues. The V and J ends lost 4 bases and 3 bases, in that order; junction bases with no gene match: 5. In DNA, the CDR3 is TGTGCCACCAGTGAGGCAGGGGGCCGGACAGATACGCAGTATTTT. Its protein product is CATSEAGGRTDTQYF.

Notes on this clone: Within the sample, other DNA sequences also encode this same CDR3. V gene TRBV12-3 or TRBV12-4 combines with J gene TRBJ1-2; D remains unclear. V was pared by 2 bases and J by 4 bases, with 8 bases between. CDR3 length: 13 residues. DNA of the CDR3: TGTGCCAGCAGTTTACCGGGAAGCTATGGCTACACCTTC. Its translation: CASSLPGSYGYTF.

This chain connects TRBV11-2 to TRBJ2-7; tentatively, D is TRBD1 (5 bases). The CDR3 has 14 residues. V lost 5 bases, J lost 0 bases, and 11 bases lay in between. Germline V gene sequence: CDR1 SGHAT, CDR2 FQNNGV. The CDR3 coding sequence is TGTGCCAGCAGCCAAGCAGGGTACTCCTACGAGCAGTACGTC. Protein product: CASSQAGYSYEQYV.